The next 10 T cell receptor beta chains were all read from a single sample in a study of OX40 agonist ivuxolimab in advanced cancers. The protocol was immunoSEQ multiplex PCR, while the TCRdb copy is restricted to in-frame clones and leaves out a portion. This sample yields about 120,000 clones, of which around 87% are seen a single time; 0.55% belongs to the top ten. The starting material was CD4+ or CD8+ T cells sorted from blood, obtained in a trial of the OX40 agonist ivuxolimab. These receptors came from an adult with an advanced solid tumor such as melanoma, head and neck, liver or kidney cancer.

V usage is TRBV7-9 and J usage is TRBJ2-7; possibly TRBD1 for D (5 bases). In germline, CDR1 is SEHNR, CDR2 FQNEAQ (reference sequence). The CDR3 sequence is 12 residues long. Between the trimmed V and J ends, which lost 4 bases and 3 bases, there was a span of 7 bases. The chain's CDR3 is CASSSGIYEQYF. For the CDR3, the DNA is TGTGCCAGCAGCTCAGGGATCTACGAGCAGTACTTC. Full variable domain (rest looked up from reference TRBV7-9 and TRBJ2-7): DTGVSQNPRHKITKRGQNVTFRCDPISEHNRLYWYRQTLGQGPEFLTYFQNEAQLEKSRLLSDRFSAERPKGSFSTLEIQRTEQGDSAMYLCASSSGIYEQYFGPGTRLTVT.

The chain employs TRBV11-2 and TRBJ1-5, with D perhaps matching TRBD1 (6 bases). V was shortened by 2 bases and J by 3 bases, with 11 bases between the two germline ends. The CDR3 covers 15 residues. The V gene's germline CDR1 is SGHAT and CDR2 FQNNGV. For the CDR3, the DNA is TGTGCCAGCAGCTTAAGCACAGGGCCCAATCAGCCCCAGCATTTT. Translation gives CASSLSTGPNQPQHF.

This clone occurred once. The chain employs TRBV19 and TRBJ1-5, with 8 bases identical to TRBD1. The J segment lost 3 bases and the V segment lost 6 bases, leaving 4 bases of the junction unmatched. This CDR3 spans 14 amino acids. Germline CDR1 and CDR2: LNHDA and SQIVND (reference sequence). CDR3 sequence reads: CASSWTGNNQPQHF. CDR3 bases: TGTGCCAGTAGCTGGACAGGGAACAATCAGCCCCAGCATTTT.

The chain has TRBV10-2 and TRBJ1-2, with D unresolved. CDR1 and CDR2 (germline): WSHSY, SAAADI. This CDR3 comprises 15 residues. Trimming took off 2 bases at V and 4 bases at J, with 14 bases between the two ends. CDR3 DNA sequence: TGCGCCAGCAGTGAGCCTCCTCTATCTGGCTATGGCTACACCTTC. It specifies CASSEPPLSGYGYTF.

CDR3 in amino acids: CATGYQPQHF. DNA of the CDR3: TGTGCCACCGGATATCAGCCCCAGCATTTT. The chain carries TRBV28 and TRBJ1-5; D is undetermined. The V gene's germline CDR1 is MDHEN and CDR2 SYDVKM. The CDR3 loop spans 10 amino acids. V lost 10 bases and J 5 bases, leaving 6 bases between the germline ends. The full variable domain, with the rest looked up from reference TRBV28 and TRBJ1-5, is DVKVTQSSRYLVKRTGEKVFLECVQDMDHENMFWYRQDPGLGLRLIYFSYDVKMKEKGDIPEGYSVSREKKERFSLILESASTNQTSMYLCATGYQPQHFGDGTRLSIL.

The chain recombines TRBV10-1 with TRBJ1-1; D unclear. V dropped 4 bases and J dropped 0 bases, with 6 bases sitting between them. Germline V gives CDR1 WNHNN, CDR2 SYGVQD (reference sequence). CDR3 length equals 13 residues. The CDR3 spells CASSGQMNTEAFF. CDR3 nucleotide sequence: TGCGCCAGCAGTGGACAAATGAACACTGAAGCTTTCTTT.

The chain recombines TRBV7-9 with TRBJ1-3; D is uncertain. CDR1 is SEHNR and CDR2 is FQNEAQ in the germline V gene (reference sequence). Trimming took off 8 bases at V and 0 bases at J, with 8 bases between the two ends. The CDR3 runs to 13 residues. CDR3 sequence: CASGYSSGNTIYF. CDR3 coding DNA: TGTGCCAGCGGCTACAGCTCTGGAAACACCATATATTTT.

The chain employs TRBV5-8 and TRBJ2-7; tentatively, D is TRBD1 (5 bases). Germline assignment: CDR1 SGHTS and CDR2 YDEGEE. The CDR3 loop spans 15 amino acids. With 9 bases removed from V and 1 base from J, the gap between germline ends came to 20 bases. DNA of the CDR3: TGTGCCACCACGCGAGTGGGGCCCGTGTCCTACGAGCAGTACTTC. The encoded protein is CATTRVGPVSYEQYF.

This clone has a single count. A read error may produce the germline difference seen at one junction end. In DNA form, the CDR3 reads TGTGCCTGGAGCCAGACAGGGTCATTCGTAATTTTT. This translates into CAWSQTGSFVIF. The chain is built from TRBV30 and TRBJ1-4; 7 bases match TRBD1. Germline lookup yields CDR1 GTSNPN and CDR2 SVGIG (reference sequence). This CDR3 is 12 amino acids long.

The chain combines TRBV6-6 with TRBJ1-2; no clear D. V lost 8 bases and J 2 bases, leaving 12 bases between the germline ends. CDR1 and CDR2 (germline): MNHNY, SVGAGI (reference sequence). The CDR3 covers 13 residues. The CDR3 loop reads CASREVGNYGYTF. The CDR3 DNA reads TGTGCCAGCCGGGAGGTGGGGAACTATGGCTACACCTTC.